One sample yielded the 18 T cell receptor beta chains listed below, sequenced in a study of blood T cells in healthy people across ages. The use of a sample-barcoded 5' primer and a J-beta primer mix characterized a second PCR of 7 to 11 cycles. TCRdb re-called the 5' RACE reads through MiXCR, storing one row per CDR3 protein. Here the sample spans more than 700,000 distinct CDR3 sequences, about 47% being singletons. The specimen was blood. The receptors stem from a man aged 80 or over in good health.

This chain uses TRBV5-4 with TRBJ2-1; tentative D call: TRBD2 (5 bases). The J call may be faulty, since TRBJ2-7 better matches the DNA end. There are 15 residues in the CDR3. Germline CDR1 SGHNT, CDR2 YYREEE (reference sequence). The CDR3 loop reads CASSFHSGPYNEQYF. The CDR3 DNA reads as TGTGCCAGCAGCTTTCACAGCGGTCCCTACAATGAGCAGTACTTC.

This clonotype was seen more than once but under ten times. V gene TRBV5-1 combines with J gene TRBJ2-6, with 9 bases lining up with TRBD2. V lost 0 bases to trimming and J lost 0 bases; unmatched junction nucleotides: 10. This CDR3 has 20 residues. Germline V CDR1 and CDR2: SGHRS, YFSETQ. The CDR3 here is CASSLAEGLALHSGANVLTF. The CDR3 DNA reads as TGCGCCAGCAGCTTGGCGGAGGGACTAGCTTTGCACTCTGGGGCCAACGTCCTGACTTTC.

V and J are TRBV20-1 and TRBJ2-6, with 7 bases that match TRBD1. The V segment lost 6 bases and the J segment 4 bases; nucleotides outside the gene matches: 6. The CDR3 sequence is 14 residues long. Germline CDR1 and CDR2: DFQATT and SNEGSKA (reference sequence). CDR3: CSAPRGTGANVLTF. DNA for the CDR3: TGCAGTGCGCCCAGGGGGACCGGGGCCAACGTCCTGACTTTC.

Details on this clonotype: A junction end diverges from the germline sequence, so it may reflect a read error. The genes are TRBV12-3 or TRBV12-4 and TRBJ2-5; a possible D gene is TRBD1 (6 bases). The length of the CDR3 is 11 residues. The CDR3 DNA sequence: TGTGCTAGCACAGGGTCCAATGAGCAGTACTTC. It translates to CASTGSNEQYF.

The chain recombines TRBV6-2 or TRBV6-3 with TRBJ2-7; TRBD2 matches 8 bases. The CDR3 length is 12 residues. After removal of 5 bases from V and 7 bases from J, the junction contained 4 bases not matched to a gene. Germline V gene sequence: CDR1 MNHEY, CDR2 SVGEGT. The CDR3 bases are TGTGCCAGCAGTCCCGGGACTAGGGAGCAGTACTTC. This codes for CASSPGTREQYF.

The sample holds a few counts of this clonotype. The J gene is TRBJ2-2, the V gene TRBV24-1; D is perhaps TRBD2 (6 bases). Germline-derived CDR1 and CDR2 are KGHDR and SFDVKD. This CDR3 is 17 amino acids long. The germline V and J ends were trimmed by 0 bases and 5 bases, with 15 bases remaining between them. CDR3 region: CATSDLWEARGTGELFF. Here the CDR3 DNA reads TGTGCCACCAGTGATTTGTGGGAGGCTCGAGGAACCGGGGAGCTGTTTTTT.

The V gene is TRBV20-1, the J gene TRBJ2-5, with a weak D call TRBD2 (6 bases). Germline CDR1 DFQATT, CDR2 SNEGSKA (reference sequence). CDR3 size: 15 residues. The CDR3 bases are TGCAGCGTCCTCAGGAGGGCCCTACCCCAAGAGACCCAGTACTTC. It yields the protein CSVLRRALPQETQYF.

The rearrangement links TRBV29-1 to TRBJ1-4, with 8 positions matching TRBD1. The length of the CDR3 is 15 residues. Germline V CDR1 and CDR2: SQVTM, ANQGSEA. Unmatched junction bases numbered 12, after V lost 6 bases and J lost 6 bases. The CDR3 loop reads CSVQKQGVSDEKLFF. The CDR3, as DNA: TGCAGCGTACAAAAACAGGGGGTTTCAGATGAAAAACTGTTTTTT.

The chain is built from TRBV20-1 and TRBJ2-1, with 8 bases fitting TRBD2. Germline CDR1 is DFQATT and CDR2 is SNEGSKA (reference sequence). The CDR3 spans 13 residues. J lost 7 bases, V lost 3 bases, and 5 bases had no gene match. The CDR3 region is CSASGGGSNEQFF. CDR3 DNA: TGCAGTGCTAGCGGGGGGGGAAGTAATGAGCAGTTCTTC.

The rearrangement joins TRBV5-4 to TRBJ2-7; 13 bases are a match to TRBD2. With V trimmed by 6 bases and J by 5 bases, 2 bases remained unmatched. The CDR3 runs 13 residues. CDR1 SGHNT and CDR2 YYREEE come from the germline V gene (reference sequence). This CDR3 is CASKLAGGDEQYF. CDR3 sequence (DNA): TGTGCCAGCAAACTAGCGGGAGGGGACGAGCAGTACTTC.

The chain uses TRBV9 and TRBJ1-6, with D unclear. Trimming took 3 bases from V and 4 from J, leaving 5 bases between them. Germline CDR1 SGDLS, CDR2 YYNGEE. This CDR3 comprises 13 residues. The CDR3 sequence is CASSALYNSPLHF. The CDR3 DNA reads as TGTGCCAGCAGCGCCCTTTATAATTCACCCCTCCACTTT.

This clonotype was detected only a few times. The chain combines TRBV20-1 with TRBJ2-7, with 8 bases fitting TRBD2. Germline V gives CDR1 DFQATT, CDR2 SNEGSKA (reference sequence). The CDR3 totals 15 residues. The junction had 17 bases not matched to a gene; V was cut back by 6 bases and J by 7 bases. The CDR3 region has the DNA TGCAGTGCCGATCTTAGCGGGAACTCCTACAATGAGCAGTACTTC. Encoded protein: CSADLSGNSYNEQYF.

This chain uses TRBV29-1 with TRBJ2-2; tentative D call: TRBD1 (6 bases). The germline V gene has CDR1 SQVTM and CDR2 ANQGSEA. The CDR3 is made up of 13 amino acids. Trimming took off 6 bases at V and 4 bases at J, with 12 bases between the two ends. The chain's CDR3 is CSVGQISTGELFF. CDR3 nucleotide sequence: TGCAGCGTCGGACAGATTTCCACCGGGGAGCTGTTTTTT.

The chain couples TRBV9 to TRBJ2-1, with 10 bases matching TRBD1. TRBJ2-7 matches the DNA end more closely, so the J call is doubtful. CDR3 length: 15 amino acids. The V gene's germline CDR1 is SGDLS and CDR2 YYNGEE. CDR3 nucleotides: TGTGCCAGCAGCGTCAGGGACAGGGGTTACAATGAGCAGTACTTC. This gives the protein CASSVRDRGYNEQYF.

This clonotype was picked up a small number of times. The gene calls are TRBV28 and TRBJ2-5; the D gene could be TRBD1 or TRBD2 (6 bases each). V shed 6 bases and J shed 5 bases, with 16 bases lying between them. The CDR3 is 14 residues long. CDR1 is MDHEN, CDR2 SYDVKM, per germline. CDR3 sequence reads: CASSTYGGRETQYF. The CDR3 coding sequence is TGTGCCAGCAGCACCTACGGGGGCAGGGAGACCCAGTACTTC.

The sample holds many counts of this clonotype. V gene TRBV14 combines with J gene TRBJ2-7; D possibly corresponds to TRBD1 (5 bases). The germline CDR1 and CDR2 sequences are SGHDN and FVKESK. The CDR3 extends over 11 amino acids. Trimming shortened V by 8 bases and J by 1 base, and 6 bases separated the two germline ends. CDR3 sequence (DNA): TGTGCCAGCGCAGGGTCCTACGAGCAGTACTTC. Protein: CASAGSYEQYF.

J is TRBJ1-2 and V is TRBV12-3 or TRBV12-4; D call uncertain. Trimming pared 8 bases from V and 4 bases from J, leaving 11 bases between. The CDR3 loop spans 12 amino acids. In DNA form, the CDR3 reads TGTGCCAGCGCGGCAACAGTCTATGGCTACACCTTC. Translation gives CASAATVYGYTF.

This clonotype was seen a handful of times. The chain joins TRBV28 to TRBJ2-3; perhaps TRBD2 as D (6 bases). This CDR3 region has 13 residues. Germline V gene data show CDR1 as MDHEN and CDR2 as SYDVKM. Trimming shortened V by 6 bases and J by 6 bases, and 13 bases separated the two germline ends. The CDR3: CASSNGGVDTQYF. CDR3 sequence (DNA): TGTGCCAGCAGCAACGGAGGGGTGGATACGCAGTATTTT.